A single sample is the source of the 24 T cell receptor beta chains below, sequenced in a study of T cell changes during pregnancy in multiple sclerosis. TCRdb keeps only in-frame clones here, not all; method: immunoSEQ multiplex PCR. The data show some 70,000 clones, with roughly nine tenths seen just once and roughly 0.8% held by the top ten. The source material was peripheral blood, sampled in the second trimester of pregnancy. The receptors were sampled from a female donor with multiple sclerosis, enrolled in a pregnancy study.

The rearrangement links TRBV7-2 to TRBJ1-1, with 8 bases matching TRBD1. Germline loops: CDR1 SGHTA, CDR2 FQGNSA. The CDR3 has 16 residues. V was pared by 2 bases and J by 0 bases, with 5 bases of the junction left unmatched. The CDR3 nucleotides are TGTGCCAGCAGCTTAAGGACAGGGTCTTTGAACACTGAAGCTTTCTTT. As protein: CASSLRTGSLNTEAFF.

The CDR3 coding sequence is TGTGCCAGCAGCACGAGGGGACTGTATAATCAGCCCCAGCATTTT. Its protein is CASSTRGLYNQPQHF. J is TRBJ1-5 and V is TRBV7-2; a possible D gene is TRBD1 (5 bases). V lost 5 bases and J lost 4, with 15 bases in between. This CDR3 is built from 15 residues. CDR1 and CDR2 (germline): SGHTA, FQGNSA.

As DNA, the CDR3 is TGTGCCAGCAGCCCCGGGATCGTATCCTACAATGAGCAGTTCTTC. It yields the protein CASSPGIVSYNEQFF. The chain couples TRBV6-6 to TRBJ2-1, with D perhaps matching TRBD2 (5 bases). The CDR3 runs to 15 residues. Trimming stripped 6 bases from V and 1 base from J, with 13 bases between. Germline loops: CDR1 MNHNY, CDR2 SVGAGI (reference sequence).

The chain recombines TRBV7-2 with TRBJ2-2; the D gene is possibly TRBD2 (7 bases). The CDR3 runs to 15 residues. Per germline, CDR1 SGHTA and CDR2 FQGNSA. V lost 0 bases to trimming and J lost 8 bases, with 13 bases between them. CDR3 region: CASSLAAGALGELFF. The CDR3 DNA reads TGTGCCAGCAGCTTAGCGGCGGGGGCCCTTGGGGAGCTGTTTTTT.

The genes are TRBV7-9 and TRBJ1-1, with TRBD1 matching 8 bases. The J segment lost 4 bases and the V segment lost 1 base, leaving 2 bases of the junction unmatched. The CDR3 loop spans 14 amino acids. CDR1 and CDR2 from the germline V gene are SEHNR and FQNEAQ (reference sequence). CDR3 DNA: TGTGCCAGCAGCTTAGGACAGGGGTTCACTGAAGCTTTCTTT. Protein: CASSLGQGFTEAFF.

The chain is built from TRBV10-3 and TRBJ2-3; TRBD1 is a possible D gene (5 bases). Trimming shortened V by 4 bases and J by 4 bases, and 15 bases separated the two germline ends. The CDR3 contains 15 residues. Germline V gene sequence: CDR1 ENHRY, CDR2 SYGVKD. CDR3 amino acids: CAISVDMSGSDTQYF. The CDR3 coding sequence is TGTGCCATCAGTGTAGATATGTCAGGGTCAGATACGCAGTATTTT.

The CDR3, as DNA: TGCGCCAGCAGCTTGACCAATCGGGACAGGGGAAATGAAAAACTGTTTTTT. Residues: CASSLTNRDRGNEKLFF. The V gene is TRBV5-1, the J gene TRBJ1-4; 10 nucleotides line up with TRBD1. Per germline, CDR1 SGHRS and CDR2 YFSETQ. The junction had 8 bases not matched to a gene; V was cut back by 1 base and J by 5 bases. The CDR3 covers 17 residues. Combining the CDR3 with reference TRBV5-1 and TRBJ1-4 gives the whole variable domain KAGVTQTPRYLIKTRGQQVTLSCSPISGHRSVSWYQQTPGQGLQFLFEYFSETQRNKGNFPGRFSGRQFSNSRSEMNVSTLELGDSALYLCASSLTNRDRGNEKLFFGSGTQLSVL.

V usage is TRBV30 and J usage is TRBJ2-3; TRBD2 matches 14 bases. CDR1 is GTSNPN and CDR2 is SVGIG in the germline V gene (reference sequence). The CDR3 is 17 residues long. Trimming took 4 bases from V and 4 from J; bases not matched to a gene: 10. CDR3 loop: CAWTSPGLAGDADTQYF. The CDR3 coding sequence is TGTGCCTGGACATCGCCGGGACTAGCGGGGGATGCAGATACGCAGTATTTT.

This clone was detected once. The chain employs TRBV11-2 and TRBJ2-3; D not resolved. Per the germline V gene, CDR1 is SGHAT and CDR2 is FQNNGV. V lost 1 base and J lost 6, with 8 bases in between. This CDR3 has 13 residues. The CDR3 region has the DNA TGTGCCAGCAGCTTAGTCCCTCGGGATACGCAGTATTTT. Translated, it gives CASSLVPRDTQYF. The whole variable domain, remainder taken from reference TRBV11-2 and TRBJ2-3, is EAGVAQSPRYKIIEKRQSVAFWCNPISGHATLYWYQQILGQGPKLLIQFQNNGVVDDSQLPKDRFSAERLKGVDSTLKIQPAKLEDSAVYLCASSLVPRDTQYFGPGTRLTVL.

This chain connects TRBV6-1 to TRBJ2-2, with 8 bases identical to TRBD2. Germline V lookup: CDR1 MNHNS, CDR2 SASEGT. This CDR3 is 15 amino acids long. The J segment lost 5 bases and the V segment lost 0 bases, leaving 2 bases of the junction unmatched. CDR3 in amino acids: CASSEAAGETGELFF. In nucleotides, the CDR3 is TGTGCCAGCAGTGAAGCAGCGGGGGAGACCGGGGAGCTGTTTTTT.

This chain's CDR3 is CASSSWESNQPQHF. CDR3 sequence (DNA): TGTGCCAGCAGCTCATGGGAGAGCAATCAGCCCCAGCATTTT. The V call is TRBV7-2, the J call TRBJ1-5; D gene ambiguous. Germline loops: CDR1 SGHTA, CDR2 FQGNSA. V lost 4 bases, J lost 1 base, and 8 bases lay in between. The CDR3 is made up of 14 amino acids.

The chain recombines TRBV27 with TRBJ2-3, with 9 nucleotides matching TRBD1. The CDR3 loop spans 16 amino acids. With V trimmed by 4 bases and J by 5 bases, 10 bases remained unmatched. The V gene's germline CDR1 is MNHEY and CDR2 SMNVEV (reference sequence). CDR3 sequence (DNA): TGTGCCAGCAGTTCCCCTCGGACAGGGGAAGAAGATACGCAGTATTTT. This sequence encodes CASSSPRTGEEDTQYF.

This sequence joins TRBV27 and TRBJ2-7, with 11 nucleotides matching TRBD2. CDR1 and CDR2 (germline): MNHEY, SMNVEV (reference sequence). With V trimmed by 5 bases and J by 5 bases, 17 bases remained unmatched. The CDR3 has 18 residues. The CDR3 here is CASSILTSGGPNVHEQYF. CDR3 nucleotide sequence: TGTGCCAGCAGTATCCTAACTAGCGGGGGACCGAACGTGCACGAGCAGTACTTC.

CDR3 protein: CASSPRGRGQPQHF. CDR3 sequence (DNA): TGTGCCAGCAGCCCCAGGGGGCGAGGACAGCCCCAGCATTTT. The chain recombines TRBV16 with TRBJ1-5; 8 nucleotides match TRBD1. From germline, CDR1 is KGHSY and CDR2 FQNENV. V dropped 4 bases and J dropped 7; count of bases not matched to a gene: 6. The CDR3 length is 14 residues.

The chain links TRBV4-2 to TRBJ2-2, with unresolved D. Germline V gene lookup returns CDR1 LGHNA and CDR2 YNFKEQ. The CDR3 length is 14 residues. V lost 4 bases, J lost 6 bases, and 12 bases lay in between. CDR3 amino acids: CASSPHLQAGELFF. DNA for the CDR3: TGTGCCAGCAGCCCGCATCTTCAGGCCGGGGAGCTGTTTTTT.

The V call is TRBV15, the J call TRBJ1-2, with a possible D match to TRBD1 (6 bases). V was cut by 1 base and J by 4 bases, with 13 bases left in between. Germline CDR1 is LNHNV and CDR2 is YYDKDF (reference sequence). The CDR3 spans 15 residues. The CDR3 DNA follows: TGTGCCACCAGCAGAGTTCGGACAGAATCCTATGGCTACACCTTC. The encoded protein is CATSRVRTESYGYTF.

The V and J genes are TRBV5-4 and TRBJ1-1, with TRBD1 as a possible D gene (6 bases). Germline V gene data show CDR1 as SGHNT and CDR2 as YYREEE (reference sequence). The V end lost 4 bases, the J end lost 4 bases, and 14 bases lay between the germline ends. The CDR3 is made up of 14 amino acids. The CDR3, as DNA: TGTGCCAGCAGCAACAGGGTGAGGGGCACTGAAGCTTTCTTT. It codes for CASSNRVRGTEAFF. Using reference TRBV5-4 and TRBJ1-1 for the parts outside the CDR3, the full variable domain is ETGVTQSPTHLIKTRGQQVTLRCSSQSGHNTVSWYQQALGQGPQFIFQYYREEENGRGNFPPRFSGLQFPNYSSELNVNALELDDSALYLCASSNRVRGTEAFFGQGTRLTVV.

The chain employs TRBV2 and TRBJ1-1, with D uncertain. The germline V gene has CDR1 SNHLY and CDR2 FYNNEI. The CDR3 has 14 residues. V gave up 7 bases and J gave up 1 base, with 13 bases separating them. CDR3: CASTGVVQNTEAFF. In nucleotides, the CDR3 is TGTGCCAGCACCGGGGTGGTCCAGAACACTGAAGCTTTCTTT.

The chain combines TRBV6-1 with TRBJ1-3, with 7 nucleotides matching TRBD1. Germline trimming cut 4 bases from V and 6 bases from J; bases unmatched to any gene: 12. CDR3 length: 16 residues. Germline V lookup: CDR1 MNHNS, CDR2 SASEGT. The CDR3 nucleotides are TGTGCCAGCAGTGCGGGACAGCCCAGCCCGGCAAACACCATATATTTT. Translated: CASSAGQPSPANTIYF.

The V and J genes are TRBV5-1 and TRBJ1-2; D call uncertain. Germline V lookup: CDR1 SGHRS, CDR2 YFSETQ. CDR3 length equals 13 residues. V lost 5 bases and J lost 1, with 9 bases in between. The CDR3, as DNA: TGCGCCAGCAGTTCTGGACTTAACTATGGCTACACCTTC. It translates to CASSSGLNYGYTF.

This clone was found once. The gene calls are TRBV6-7 and TRBJ1-2, with 9 bases matching TRBD1. TRBV6-7 is identified as an open reading frame with a role that is uncertain. The CDR3 is 14 amino acids. Trimming at V came to 5 bases and at J to 8 bases, leaving 9 bases not matched to a gene. The DNA of the CDR3 is TGTGCCAGCAGTCACAAGGGACAGGGTAGCGGCTACACCTTC. Translated: CASSHKGQGSGYTF.

The CDR3 DNA reads TGTGCCAGCAGTGAAACAGGGGAGGTAACCGGGGAGCTGTTTTTT. It specifies CASSETGEVTGELFF. The rearrangement uses TRBV2 and TRBJ2-2; weak D call: TRBD1 (7 bases). Trimming cost V 2 bases and J 5 bases, with 12 bases left between them. The CDR3 covers 15 residues. Germline V lookup: CDR1 SNHLY, CDR2 FYNNEI.

This chain uses TRBV15 with TRBJ1-2; 8 bases align to TRBD1. There are 14 residues in the CDR3. V gave up 1 base and J gave up 7 bases; unmatched junction bases: 5. Per the germline V gene, CDR1 is LNHNV and CDR2 is YYDKDF (reference sequence). The CDR3 region has the DNA TGTGCCACCAGCAGAGGACAGGGGATCGGTGGCTACACCTTC. Residues: CATSRGQGIGGYTF.

This CDR3 is CASSTKAGSQETQYF. The DNA for the CDR3 is TGTGCCAGCTCAACGAAAGCGGGGTCCCAAGAGACCCAGTACTTC. The chain is built from TRBV18 and TRBJ2-5, with 7 positions matching TRBD2. The CDR3 consists of 15 residues. V lost 5 bases to trimming and J lost 1 base; unmatched junction nucleotides: 7. Germline CDR1 and CDR2: KGHSH and LQKENI.